Detailed here is one T cell receptor beta chain. The sample is drawn from a study of cytomegalovirus exposure and HLA in healthy donors. Assay: immunoSEQ multiplex PCR; the TCRdb copy retains only in-frame clones and omits some. The table includes 78,000 or so clones, 90% to 96% detected once. CDR3 size: 16 residues. Trimming took off 0 bases at V and 1 base at J, with 14 bases between the two ends. Per germline, CDR1 SGHDT and CDR2 YYEEEE. Material: PBMCs. The sequence derives from a man younger than 35 in good health and CMV-seropositive. The chain couples TRBV5-6 to TRBJ2-7; D perhaps matches TRBD1 (8 bases). The CDR3 nucleotides are TGTGCCAGCAGCTTGGGGGGGGGACAGGCATCCTACGAGCAGTACTTC. It yields the protein CASSLGGGQASYEQYF.